These 25 T cell receptor beta chains originate from one sample sequenced in a study of cytomegalovirus exposure and HLA in healthy donors (dated by TCRdb to about 2017). To prepare the library, the immunoSEQ multiplex PCR assay was applied. For the multiplex PCR, a mixture combining 60 forward primers for TCR Vbeta segments and 13 reverse primers for TCR Jbeta segments was used. TCRdb carries this immuneACCESS record with in-frame sequences only. Its versions omit some clonotypes, under half of them owing to an unresolved V gene in the studies checked, with the rest unexplained. Recorded for this sample are about 160,000 clones; over 70% of them occurred a single time. The ten largest clones take up approximately 1.4% of the sample. Material for sequencing was PBMCs. These receptors all stem from a woman in her 30s in good health and CMV-seronegative.

The gene calls are TRBV30 and TRBJ1-2; D not resolved. CDR1 and CDR2 (germline): GTSNPN, SVGIG (reference sequence). This CDR3 has 13 amino acids. V lost 5 bases and J 8 bases, leaving 18 bases between the germline ends. CDR3 sequence reads: CAWERTAYSGYTF. The CDR3, as DNA: TGTGCCTGGGAAAGAACAGCTTATTCGGGCTACACCTTC.

This rearrangement joins TRBV7-3 to TRBJ2-7; 7 bases are shared with TRBD1. J was trimmed by 1 base and V by 0 bases; bases with no gene match: 6. The CDR3 is 16 amino acids. CDR1 and CDR2 (germline): SGHTA, FQGTGA. This chain's CDR3 is CASSLTIGQDSYEQYF. CDR3 DNA: TGTGCCAGCAGCTTAACCATTGGACAGGATTCCTACGAGCAGTACTTC.

This sequence joins TRBV5-1 and TRBJ2-5, with D tentatively TRBD2 (5 bases). The germline gives CDR1 SGHRS, CDR2 YFSETQ. Trimming left V 4 bases short and J 2 bases short, with 18 bases between. CDR3 length: 16 amino acids. The CDR3 is CASSHAGGGGQETQYF. The DNA for the CDR3 is TGCGCCAGCAGCCATGCGGGCGGAGGCGGTCAAGAGACCCAGTACTTC.

The chain uses TRBV30 and TRBJ1-6; D is perhaps TRBD1 (6 bases). V was shortened by 7 bases and J by 6 bases, with 13 bases between the two germline ends. The length of the CDR3 is 13 residues. Germline lookup yields CDR1 GTSNPN and CDR2 SVGIG (reference sequence). The CDR3 bases are TGTGCCTCGGGGAGGGGGGTTAATTCACCCCTCCACTTT. This encodes CASGRGVNSPLHF. Variable domain in full (rest from reference TRBV30 and TRBJ1-6): SQTIHQWPATLVQPVGSPLSLECTVEGTSNPNLYWYRQAAGRGLQLLFYSVGIGQISSEVPQNLSASRPQDRQFILSSKKLLLSDSGFYLCASGRGVNSPLHFGNGTRLTVT.

The V gene is TRBV29-1, the J gene TRBJ1-2, with D perhaps TRBD1 (6 bases). The germline CDR1 and CDR2 sequences are SQVTM and ANQGSEA. V was trimmed by 2 bases and J by 7 bases, leaving 17 bases between them. The CDR3 is 14 amino acids. The CDR3 protein is CSVESWGPQGGYTF. For the CDR3, the DNA is TGCAGCGTTGAATCTTGGGGGCCACAGGGTGGCTACACCTTC. Combining the CDR3 with reference TRBV29-1 and TRBJ1-2 gives the whole variable domain SAVISQKPSRDICQRGTSLTIQCQVDSQVTMMFWYRQQPGQSLTLIATANQGSEATYESGFVIDKFPISRPNLTFSTLTVSNMSPEDSSIYLCSVESWGPQGGYTFGSGTRLTVV.

This clone was seen only once. The V and J genes are TRBV5-1 and TRBJ1-1; the match to TRBD1 covers 10 bases. CDR1 and CDR2 from the germline V gene are SGHRS and YFSETQ. V was clipped by 2 bases and J by 7 bases; unmatched bases: 8. The CDR3 is made up of 15 amino acids. The CDR3 here is CASSFGTGEIREAFF. The CDR3 DNA follows: TGCGCCAGCAGCTTCGGGACAGGGGAAATTCGTGAAGCTTTCTTT.

This chain joins TRBV5-1 and TRBJ1-2, with 7 bases identical to TRBD1. J lost 2 bases, V lost 5 bases, and 9 bases had no gene match. This CDR3 has 15 amino acids. The germline V gene has CDR1 SGHRS and CDR2 YFSETQ. The CDR3 region has the DNA TGCGCCAGCAGGACCGGGACAGATTTCAACTATGGCTACACCTTC. It codes for CASRTGTDFNYGYTF.

This clone was found once. This chain links TRBV6-6 with TRBJ2-7; D remains unclear. The CDR3 has 12 residues. V was trimmed by 7 bases and J by 0 bases, leaving 7 bases between them. In germline, CDR1 is MNHNY, CDR2 SVGAGI (reference sequence). CDR3 sequence: CASMYNSYEQYF. In DNA form, the CDR3 reads TGTGCCAGCATGTACAACTCCTACGAGCAGTACTTC.

The chain couples TRBV5-1 to TRBJ2-1, with D possibly TRBD2 on 6 matching bases. Trimming shortened V by 5 bases and J by 0 bases, and 9 bases separated the two germline ends. Germline V CDR1 and CDR2: SGHRS, YFSETQ. CDR3 length: 14 amino acids. CDR3 in amino acids: CASSGGSSYNEQFF. CDR3 nucleotide sequence: TGCGCCAGCAGTGGGGGGAGCTCCTACAATGAGCAGTTCTTC.

This clone has a single count. This chain joins TRBV23-1 and TRBJ2-3, with D possibly being TRBD1 (6 bases). TRBV23-1 is given ORF status, its function remaining uncertain. V shed 0 bases and J shed 2 bases, with 12 bases lying between them. CDR3 length: 16 residues. CDR3 amino acids: CASSQSWTANTDTQYF. The CDR3 DNA is TGCGCCAGCAGTCAATCGTGGACAGCGAACACAGATACGCAGTATTTT.

This clone was seen just once. The chain is built from TRBV4-2 and TRBJ2-1; possible D gene TRBD2, 6 bases. Trimming removed 4 bases from V and 0 bases from J, with 16 bases in between. The CDR3 is 17 amino acids. The germline CDR1 and CDR2 sequences are LGHNA and YNFKEQ. The CDR3 is CASSRGERPNSYNEQFF. The CDR3 bases are TGTGCCAGCAGCCGGGGGGAGCGGCCCAACTCCTACAATGAGCAGTTCTTC.

The rearrangement joins TRBV29-1 to TRBJ2-3; 8 bases are a match to TRBD2. Trimming at V came to 6 bases and at J to 1 base, leaving 12 bases not matched to a gene. CDR1 and CDR2 (germline): SQVTM, ANQGSEA. This CDR3 spans 16 amino acids. CDR3 sequence (DNA): TGCAGCGTCGCGGGACTAGAGAGAGGCGGCACAGATACGCAGTATTTT. Residues: CSVAGLERGGTDTQYF.

This clone was seen only a few times. The chain carries TRBV7-8 and TRBJ1-2, with D maybe TRBD1 (5 bases). Germline CDR1 reads SGHVS; CDR2 reads FQNEAQ. V lost 4 bases and J 3 bases, leaving 15 bases between the germline ends. This CDR3 has 15 amino acids. CDR3 region: CASSSNRRTDYGYTF. CDR3 DNA sequence: TGTGCCAGCAGCTCTAACAGGCGAACTGACTATGGCTACACCTTC.

This clone was seen a single time. J is TRBJ1-1 and V is TRBV25-1; D is possibly TRBD1 (6 bases). The CDR3 totals 13 residues. Germline V gene sequence: CDR1 MGHDK, CDR2 SYGVNS. Deletions cut 2 bases from V and 4 bases from J, with 8 bases between. The CDR3: CASSEVRGTEAFF. CDR3 sequence (DNA): TGTGCCAGCAGTGAAGTCAGGGGCACTGAAGCTTTCTTT.

As to this clone: At one of its ends the junction is not consistent with the germline gene, which may arise from a read error. Here the CDR3 reads CASSLGTWRGDNEQFF. Written as DNA, the CDR3 is TGTGCTAGCAGCTTAGGAACTTGGCGGGGGGACAATGAGCAGTTCTTC. This rearrangement joins TRBV7-7 to TRBJ2-1, with TRBD2 matching 8 bases. The length of the CDR3 is 16 residues. Germline lookup yields CDR1 SSHAT and CDR2 FNYEAQ (reference sequence).

V gene TRBV5-5 combines with J gene TRBJ2-1; 11 bases agree with TRBD1. The V gene end was trimmed by 2 bases and the J gene end by 8 bases; junction bases not matched to a gene: 6. This CDR3 contains 15 residues. Germline CDR1 and CDR2: SGHKS and YYEKEE (reference sequence). The chain's CDR3 is CASSLAGTGGDEQFF. CDR3 nucleotides: TGTGCCAGCAGCTTAGCAGGGACAGGGGGTGATGAGCAGTTCTTC.

The chain uses TRBV2 and TRBJ2-3, with 13 bases that match TRBD2. The CDR3 runs to 16 residues. V lost 5 bases to trimming and J lost 3 bases; unmatched junction nucleotides: 5. Per the germline V gene, CDR1 is SNHLY and CDR2 is FYNNEI. CDR3 coding DNA: TGTGCCAGCAGTAAAGGACTAGCGGGGGATACAGATACGCAGTATTTT. Protein product: CASSKGLAGDTDTQYF.

This chain connects TRBV29-1 to TRBJ1-2; 7 nucleotides align to TRBD1. Looked up from germline, CDR1 is SQVTM and CDR2 is ANQGSEA. J lost 8 bases, V lost 2 bases, and 2 bases had no gene match. The CDR3 spans 11 residues. CDR3 in DNA: TGCAGCGTTGAACAGGGGGACGGCTACACCTTC. Translating gives CSVEQGDGYTF.

V and J are TRBV5-6 and TRBJ2-3; D call uncertain. In germline, CDR1 is SGHDT, CDR2 YYEEEE. V lost 0 bases and J lost 1, with 6 bases in between. The CDR3 is made up of 14 amino acids. CDR3 nucleotides: TGTGCCAGCAGCTTGGTATCTGGCACAGATACGCAGTATTTT. This encodes CASSLVSGTDTQYF.

V usage is TRBV28 and J usage is TRBJ2-7; 11 bases line up with TRBD2. V dropped 6 bases and J dropped 0; count of bases not matched to a gene: 10. The CDR3 contains 17 residues. Per germline, CDR1 MDHEN and CDR2 SYDVKM. The CDR3 here is CASRGLAGGLSSYEQYF. DNA of the CDR3: TGTGCCAGCAGGGGTCTAGCGGGGGGCCTGAGCTCCTACGAGCAGTACTTC.

There are a few counts of this clone. The V gene is TRBV6-6, the J gene TRBJ2-1; 9 bases map to TRBD2. V lost 5 bases and J lost 7; bases outside the gene matches: 9. Germline values: CDR1 MNHNY, CDR2 SVGAGI (reference sequence). This CDR3 has 15 amino acids. CDR3 region: CASSGAGGLHNEQFF. The CDR3, as DNA: TGTGCCAGCAGTGGAGCGGGGGGACTACATAATGAGCAGTTCTTC.

To note about this clone: This sample includes further DNA sequences coding for the same CDR3. The chain joins TRBV2 to TRBJ2-3; 12 bases line up with TRBD2. Losses at the gene ends were 1 base for V and 4 bases for J; bases not matched to a gene: 6. Germline-derived CDR1 and CDR2 are SNHLY and FYNNEI. The CDR3 contains 17 residues. The CDR3 loop is CASSEGLAGGQADTQYF. In DNA, the CDR3 is TGTGCCAGCAGTGAAGGCCTAGCGGGGGGGCAGGCAGATACGCAGTATTTT.

This chain joins TRBV5-1 and TRBJ2-5; TRBD2 matches at 11 bases. The V and J ends lost 4 bases and 5 bases, in that order; junction bases with no gene match: 7. The V gene's germline CDR1 is SGHRS and CDR2 YFSETQ. The CDR3 has 15 amino acids. The CDR3 DNA sequence: TGCGCCAGCAGCGTAATAGCGGGGGGGTCCGAGACCCAGTACTTC. It codes for CASSVIAGGSETQYF. The whole variable domain, remainder taken from reference TRBV5-1 and TRBJ2-5, is KAGVTQTPRYLIKTRGQQVTLSCSPISGHRSVSWYQQTPGQGLQFLFEYFSETQRNKGNFPGRFSGRQFSNSRSEMNVSTLELGDSALYLCASSVIAGGSETQYFGPGTRLLVL.

Comment on this clone: The germline gene is not matched at one end of the junction; a read error may be the cause. J is TRBJ2-1 and V is TRBV6-4; 8 bases match TRBD1. The germline CDR1 and CDR2 sequences are MRHNA and SNTAGT. The CDR3 sequence is 15 residues long. The chain's CDR3 is CASSEMTGAYNEQFF. The CDR3, as DNA: TGTGCCAGCAGTGAGATGACAGGGGCCTATAATGAGCAGTTCTTC.

The rearrangement joins TRBV7-3 to TRBJ1-3; 7 nucleotides match TRBD1. This CDR3 has 14 residues. CDR1 and CDR2 (germline): SGHTA, FQGTGA. J gave up 4 bases and V 5 bases, and 5 bases lay outside the gene matches. The CDR3, as DNA: TGTGCCAGCAGCCTGACAGGGAGCGGAAACACCATATATTTT. It yields the protein CASSLTGSGNTIYF.